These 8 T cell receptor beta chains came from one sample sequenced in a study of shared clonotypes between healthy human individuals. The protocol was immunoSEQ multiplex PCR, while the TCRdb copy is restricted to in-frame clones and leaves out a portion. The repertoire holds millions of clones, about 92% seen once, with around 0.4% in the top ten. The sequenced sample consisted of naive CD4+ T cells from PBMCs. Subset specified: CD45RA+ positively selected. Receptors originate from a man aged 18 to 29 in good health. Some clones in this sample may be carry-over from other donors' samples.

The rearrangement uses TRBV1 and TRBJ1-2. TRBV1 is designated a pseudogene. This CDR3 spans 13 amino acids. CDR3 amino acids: CTSSQSRGNGYTF. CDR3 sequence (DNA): TGCACCAGCAGCCAAAGCCGGGGAAATGGCTACACCTTC.

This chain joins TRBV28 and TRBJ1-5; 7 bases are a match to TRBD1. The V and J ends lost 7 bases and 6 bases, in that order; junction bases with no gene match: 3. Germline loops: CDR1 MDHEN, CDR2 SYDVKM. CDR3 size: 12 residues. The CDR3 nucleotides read TGTGCCAGCAAGACAGGGATTCAGCCCCAGCATTTT. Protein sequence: CASKTGIQPQHF.

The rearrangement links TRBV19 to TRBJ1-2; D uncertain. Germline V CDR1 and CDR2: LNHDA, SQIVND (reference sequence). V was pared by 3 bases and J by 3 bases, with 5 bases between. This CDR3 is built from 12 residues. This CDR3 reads CASSIYDYGYTF. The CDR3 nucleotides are TGTGCCAGTAGTATCTACGACTATGGCTACACCTTC.

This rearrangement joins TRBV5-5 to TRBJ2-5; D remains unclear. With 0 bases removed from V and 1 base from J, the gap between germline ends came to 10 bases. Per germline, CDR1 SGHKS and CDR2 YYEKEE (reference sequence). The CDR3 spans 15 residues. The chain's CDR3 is CASSLDGRAQETQYF. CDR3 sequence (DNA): TGTGCCAGCAGCTTGGACGGACGGGCCCAAGAGACCCAGTACTTC.

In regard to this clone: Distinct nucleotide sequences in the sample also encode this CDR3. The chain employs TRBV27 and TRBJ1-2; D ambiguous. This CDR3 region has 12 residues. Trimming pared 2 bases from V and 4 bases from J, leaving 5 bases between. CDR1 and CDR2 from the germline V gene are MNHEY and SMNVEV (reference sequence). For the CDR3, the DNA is TGTGCCAGCAGTTTACGGGGCTATGGCTACACCTTC. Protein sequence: CASSLRGYGYTF.

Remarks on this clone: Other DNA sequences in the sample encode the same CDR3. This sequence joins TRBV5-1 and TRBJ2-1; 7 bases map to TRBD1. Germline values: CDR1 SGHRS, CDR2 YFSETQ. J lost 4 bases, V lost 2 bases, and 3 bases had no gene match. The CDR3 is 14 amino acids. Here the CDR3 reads CASSFGTAYNEQFF. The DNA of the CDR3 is TGCGCCAGCAGCTTTGGGACAGCATACAATGAGCAGTTCTTC.

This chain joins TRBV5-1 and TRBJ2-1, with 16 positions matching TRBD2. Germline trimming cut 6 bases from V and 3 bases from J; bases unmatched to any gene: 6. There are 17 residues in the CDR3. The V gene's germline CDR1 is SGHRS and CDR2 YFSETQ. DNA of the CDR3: TGCGCCAGCAACACCGGGACTAGCGGGAGGGTCTACAATGAGCAGTTCTTC. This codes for CASNTGTSGRVYNEQFF.

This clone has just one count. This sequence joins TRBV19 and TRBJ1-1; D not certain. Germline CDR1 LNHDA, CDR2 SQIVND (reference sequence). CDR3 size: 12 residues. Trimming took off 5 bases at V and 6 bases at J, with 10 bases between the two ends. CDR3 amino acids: CASSLGIAEAFF. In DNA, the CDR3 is TGTGCCAGTAGTTTGGGTATTGCTGAAGCTTTCTTT.